This entry features one T cell receptor (beta chain) sequence. Its target is not known. TCRdb keeps only in-frame clones here, not all; method: immunoSEQ multiplex PCR. The data show about 4,300 clones, around 57% seen once. With 6 bases removed from V and 7 bases from J, the gap between germline ends came to 22 bases. The CDR3 has 15 amino acids. CDR1 MNHEY and CDR2 SVGAGI come from the germline V gene. This specimen comes from a study of CD8 T cell repertoires and HIV-1 epitope variants. The wider study: Controls were a CMV, EBV and flu peptide pool, Ebola AY9 negative control, and no-peptide well. Epitopes were three Gag families plus Nef HW9 and YT9.

The source material was cultured CD8+ T cells derived from PBMCs. The sequence derives from a male donor with HIV. J is TRBJ2-7 and V is TRBV6-5; D is possibly TRBD2 (6 bases). Written as DNA, the CDR3 is TGTGCCAGCAGCTATACTGGGGGGTCGGGGAGGGAGCAGTACTTC. It encodes CASSYTGGSGREQYF.